This record covers a single T cell receptor (beta chain). Antigen: not known. Specified time point: newly diagnosed, previously untreated cHL patient sample. In germline, CDR1 is WNHNN, CDR2 SYGVQD (reference sequence). Deletions cut 4 bases from V and 9 bases from J, with 13 bases between. The CDR3 totals 13 residues. The sample belongs to a study of PD-1 blockade in classical Hodgkin lymphoma. Sequenced by immunoSEQ multiplex PCR; TCRdb stores in-frame clones only, minus some. In the table there are tens of thousands of clones, 93% of which are singletons. Study-level findings and limits: Healthy donors were reported to have higher baseline TCR diversity than newly diagnosed patients.

The sequenced sample consisted of peripheral blood mononuclear cells (PBMCs). The TCR originated in a human donor with classical Hodgkin lymphoma. The chain has TRBV10-1 and TRBJ2-1; tentatively, D is TRBD1 or TRBD2 (5 bases each). The CDR3 DNA reads TGCGCCAGCAGTGTATCTGGGGCGGGTGAGCAGTTCTTC. This encodes CASSVSGAGEQFF.